This T cell receptor (beta chain) came from a study of shared clonotypes between healthy human individuals (dated by TCRdb to 2018 to 2021). In the study overall: The cohort included a few men and two women between 18 and 49 years of age. Between about 0.9 and 10 billion PBMCs per donor were obtained by leukapheresis. Per donor, three plates each were used for CD4 naive and CD4 memory, two for CD8 naive, and one for CD8 memory. Libraries were prepared and TCR repertoires were sequenced by different laboratories using diverse techniques, in order to increase sequencing depth and limit assay-specific biases. To estimate repertoire size and how much clonotype sharing occurs between individuals, the study deeply sequenced the blood TCR repertoires of several healthy adults. The study at large found these results: When several donors were compared, the shared fraction of clonotypes was about 5% for naive CD4, around 3.6% for naive CD8, roughly 2.3% for memory CD4, and less than 0.5% for memory CD8. Based on pairwise subsampling, the degree of clonotype sharing among donors was expected to be affected by sequencing depth. Even with the large sequencing depth, rarefaction of the sorted-subset datasets indicated that sequencing was incomplete. Because the study included only a small number of donors, the genetic and exposure-history diversity represented was limited. Sampling was limited to blood, and TCR repertoires in tissue likely differ from TCR repertoires in blood. Naive subsets generally had larger estimated clonotype richness than memory subsets did. Compared with non-shared clonotypes, the clonotypes found in all four sorted-subset donors had higher generation probabilities.

TCR CDR3 regions were amplified from genomic DNA by multiplex PCR using the deep immunoSEQ assay. Extracted genomic DNA from each cell subset was distributed evenly across all wells of several immunoSEQ 96-well plates, and each plate was treated as a replicate. For sorted subsets, roughly 190 ng of genomic DNA, equivalent to some 30,000 T cell genomes, went into each replicate PCR. Purified libraries were quantified with a Qubit 3.0 fluorometer, sized on a Bioanalyzer 2100, and re-quantified with the KAPA Library Quantification kit. Every immunoSEQ 96-well plate was sequenced on a dedicated single-read 150-cycle Illumina NextSeq 550 flow cell. Turning to the authors' computational methods: Because the immunoSEQ output held only junctional sequences and lacked quality scores, the filtering could not match the filtering applied to full-length reads. Sequences were annotated with PyIR, a Python wrapper for IgBLAST v1.9, and V/J genes and CDR3 were assigned using IMGT germline references. Reads with weak V/J assignments (E-value above 1e-6), missing CDR3, stop codons, out-of-frame junctions, or ambiguous translated residues were removed. A V3J clonotype was defined by an identical inferred V gene, J gene, and CDR3 amino acid sequence. Percentage overlap between repertoires was computed as shared unique clonotypes divided by the size of the smaller repertoire. Richness of each repertoire was evaluated using RTK rarefaction, the Chao1 estimator, and Recon v2.1 estimates of unobserved clonotypes. OLGA was used to compute generation probabilities for all TCRbeta clonotypes that the gDNA method yielded from a handful of donors. As stored in TCRdb, this immuneACCESS dataset retains in-frame rearrangements with V and J assigned. A fraction of the clones does not appear; measured against another copy, unresolved V genes explain less than half of the discrepancy, and the remainder lacks a known reason. D and trimming were read from the DNA, whereas the V and J calls and clone size are those reported in that table. This sample comprises approximately 1,500,000 clones, roughly 96% of them detected only once. The top ten clones comprise 1% to 1.5% of the sample.

A word on this clone: What antigen it recognizes has not been identified. The sample holds no much larger clone one base away, and base qualities are not on file.

Sequences SGHNT (CDR1) and YYREEE (CDR2) are obtained from the germline V gene (reference sequence). The CDR3, from cysteine to phenylalanine, totals 15 residues. Only CDR3 DNA is held: 45 bases, read in frame from base 1. The V and J ends are trimmed by 4 bases and 5 bases, leaving 16 bases between them. The donors were healthy, HIV-negative adults with no recently reported acute infections or vaccinations. Every donor was a Caucasian adult residing in Nashville, Tennessee, USA. CD4+ T cells were enriched by magnetic negative selection, after which naive cells were positively selected on CD45RA and the negative fraction was taken as the memory subset. Blood was obtained by leukapheresis, after which PBMCs were separated by Ficoll-Histopaque density gradient centrifugation and cryopreserved in liquid nitrogen vapor phase. Purity and quantity of every magnetically sorted T cell population were checked by analytical flow cytometry. Each sorted fraction had its genomic DNA isolated and then quantified by UV absorbance on a Nanodrop 2000c.

The sample comprised naive CD4+ T cells sorted from blood. The cell subset or site label, read with the paper, signifies: CD45RA+ positively selected. This receptor was taken from a man under 40 in good health. Recombination connected TRBV5-4 to TRBJ2-1; no confident D gene assignment can be made. The CDR3 protein sequence reads: CASSRARNQNNEQFF. The sequenced DNA: TGTGCCAGCAGCCGGGCTAGAAACCAGAACAATGAGCAGTTCTTC.